This T cell receptor beta chain was identified in a study of T cell responses to AZD1222 COVID-19 vaccine. Profiled with immunoSEQ multiplex PCR; TCRdb holds only in-frame clones, not every one. Altogether about 120,000 clones are present, around 90% being singletons, with the ten largest covering approximately 5.4%. The study's findings and limits: Only after the peak T cell response were repertoires sampled. Two doses of AZD1222 preceded a rise in Spike-specific TCR breadth and depth. Nearly half of spike-specific TCRs reportedly target unmutated variant regions. Mostly white British, mostly female donors; authors suggested clonal diversity may be underestimated.

The CDR3 totals 12 residues. Trimming removed 7 bases from V and 7 bases from J; junction bases left unmatched: 6. The germline gives CDR1 LNHDA, CDR2 SQIVND (reference sequence). Regarding this clone: Antigen unknown.

The clonotype comes from an adult in good health. Here the sequenced sample was peripheral blood, taken on day 0 of AZD1222 vaccination. This chain joins TRBV19 and TRBJ1-2, with 7 bases matching TRBD1. In DNA, the CDR3 is TGTGCCAGTACCCAGGGGGGGGCTGGCTACACCTTC. Translating it yields CASTQGGAGYTF.